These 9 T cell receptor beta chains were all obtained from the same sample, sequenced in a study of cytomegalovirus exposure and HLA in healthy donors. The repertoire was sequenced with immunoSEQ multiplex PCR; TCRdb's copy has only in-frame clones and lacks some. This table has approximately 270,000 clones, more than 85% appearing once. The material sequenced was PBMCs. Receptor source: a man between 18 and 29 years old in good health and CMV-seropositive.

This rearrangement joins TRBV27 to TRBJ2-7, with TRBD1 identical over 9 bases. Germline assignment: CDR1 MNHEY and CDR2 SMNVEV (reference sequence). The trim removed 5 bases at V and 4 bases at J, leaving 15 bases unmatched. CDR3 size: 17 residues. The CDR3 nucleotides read TGTGCCAGCAGTCCTACACCACGGACAGGGGCCACATACGAGCAGTACTTC. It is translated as CASSPTPRTGATYEQYF.

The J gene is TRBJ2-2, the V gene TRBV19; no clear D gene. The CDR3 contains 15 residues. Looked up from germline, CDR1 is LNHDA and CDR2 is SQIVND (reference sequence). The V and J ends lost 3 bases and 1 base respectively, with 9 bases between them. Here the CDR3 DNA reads TGTGCCAGTAGTATCTGGTCACAGAACACCGGGGAGCTGTTTTTT. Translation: CASSIWSQNTGELFF.

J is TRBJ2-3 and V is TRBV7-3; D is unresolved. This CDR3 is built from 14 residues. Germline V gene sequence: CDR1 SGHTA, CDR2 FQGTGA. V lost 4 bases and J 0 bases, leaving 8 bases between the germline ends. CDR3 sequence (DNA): TGTGCCAGCAGCTCAGTAAGGAGCACAGATACGCAGTATTTT. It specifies CASSSVRSTDTQYF.

CDR3 DNA: TGTGCCAGCAGCCCACGGGGGACCGAAGGTGAAAAACTGTTTTTT. It encodes CASSPRGTEGEKLFF. The chain joins TRBV4-2 to TRBJ1-4; maybe TRBD1 (5 bases). Germline CDR1 reads LGHNA; CDR2 reads YNFKEQ. Trimming cost V 4 bases and J 7 bases, with 16 bases left between them. The CDR3 sequence is 15 residues long.

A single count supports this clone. In DNA, the CDR3 is TGTGCCAGCAGTCCCACCGGGACCTCTAACTATGGCTACACCTTC. This sequence encodes CASSPTGTSNYGYTF. This rearrangement joins TRBV9 to TRBJ1-2, with D tentatively TRBD1 (5 bases). Looked up from germline, CDR1 is SGDLS and CDR2 is YYNGEE. This CDR3 spans 15 amino acids. V lost 5 bases and J 0 bases, leaving 14 bases between the germline ends.

DNA for the CDR3: TGCGCCAGCAGCATGGGGACAGGGGGCTCCGAACTGTTTTTT. Its translation: CASSMGTGGSELFF. This sequence joins TRBV5-1 and TRBJ1-4; 12 positions match TRBD1. The germline gives CDR1 SGHRS, CDR2 YFSETQ. V shed 4 bases and J 12 bases; nucleotides not matched to a gene: 7. This CDR3 spans 14 amino acids.

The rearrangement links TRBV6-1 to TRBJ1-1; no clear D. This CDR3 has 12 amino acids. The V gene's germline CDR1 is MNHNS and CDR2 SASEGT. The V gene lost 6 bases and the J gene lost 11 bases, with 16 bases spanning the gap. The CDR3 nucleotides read TGTGCCAGCAGCCGACCGACGGAGACGGCTTTCTTT. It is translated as CASSRPTETAFF.

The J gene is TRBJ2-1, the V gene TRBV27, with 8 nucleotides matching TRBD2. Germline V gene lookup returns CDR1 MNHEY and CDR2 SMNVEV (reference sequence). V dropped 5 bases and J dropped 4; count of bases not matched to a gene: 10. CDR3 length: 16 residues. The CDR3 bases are TGTGCCAGCAGTCCGCGAGCTAGCGGGCCTTACAATGAGCAGTTCTTC. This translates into CASSPRASGPYNEQFF.

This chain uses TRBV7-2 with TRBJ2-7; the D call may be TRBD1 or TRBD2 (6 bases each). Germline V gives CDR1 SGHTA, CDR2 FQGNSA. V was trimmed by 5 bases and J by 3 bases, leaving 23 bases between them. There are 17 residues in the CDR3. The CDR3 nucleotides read TGTGCCAGCAGCCTGATAAATGTAAGGGGGGTCAGCTACGAGCAGTACTTC. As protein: CASSLINVRGVSYEQYF.